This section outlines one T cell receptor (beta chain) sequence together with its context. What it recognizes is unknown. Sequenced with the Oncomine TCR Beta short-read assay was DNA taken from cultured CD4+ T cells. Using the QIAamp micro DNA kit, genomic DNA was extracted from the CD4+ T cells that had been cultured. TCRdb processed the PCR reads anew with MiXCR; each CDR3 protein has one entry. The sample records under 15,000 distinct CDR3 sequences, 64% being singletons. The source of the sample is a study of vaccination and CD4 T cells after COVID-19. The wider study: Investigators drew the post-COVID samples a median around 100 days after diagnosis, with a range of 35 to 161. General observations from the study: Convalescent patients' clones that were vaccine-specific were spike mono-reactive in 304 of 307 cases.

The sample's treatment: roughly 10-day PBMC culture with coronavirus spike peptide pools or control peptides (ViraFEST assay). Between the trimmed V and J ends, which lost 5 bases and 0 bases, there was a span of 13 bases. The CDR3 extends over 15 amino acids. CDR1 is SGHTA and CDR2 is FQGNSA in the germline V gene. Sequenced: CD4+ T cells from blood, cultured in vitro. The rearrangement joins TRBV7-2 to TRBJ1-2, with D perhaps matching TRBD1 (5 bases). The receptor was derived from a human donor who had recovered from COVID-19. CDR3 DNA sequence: TGTGCCAGCAGCCTCTTTAGGGGCCCTAACTATGGCTACACCTTC. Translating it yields CASSLFRGPNYGYTF.